The TCR beta chain under discussion was sequenced for a study of T cells in Graves' hyperthyroidism and ophthalmopathy. A note on this clonotype: Its antigen is currently unknown.

V gave up 5 bases and J gave up 5 bases, with 18 bases separating them. The germline gives CDR1 SGHNT, CDR2 YENEEA. The CDR3 sequence is 15 residues long. Amplification of TCR beta CDR3 regions was performed using RNA transcripts as template. A set of HTBI primers served as the primers for a first-round RT-PCR of the TCR CDR3. Using its own MiXCR run on the multiplex PCR reads, TCRdb lists one record per CDR3 protein. The repertoire includes 450,000 to 650,000 distinct CDR3 sequences, approximately 15% of them detected once, and roughly 7.7% sits in the top ten. Study-wide results and caveats: Blood held most thyroid clonotypes expanded above 0.001 frequency.

For ophthalmopathy patients, the Clinical Activity Score was at least 3 and the NOSPECS grade at least 4; duration was under 3 months. Lactation, pregnancy, other autoimmune disease or uncontrolled infection led to exclusion of patients. PBMCs came from about 10 ml fresh peripheral blood. The clonotype was recovered from a woman between 18 and 30 years old with Graves' ophthalmopathy. The sample comprised blood. The rearrangement links TRBV11-3 to TRBJ2-5; weak D call: TRBD1 (5 bases). The CDR3 region is CASSHTTGTGETQYF. The CDR3 nucleotides read TGTGCCAGCAGCCACACTACAGGTACTGGGGAGACCCAGTACTTC.